This TCR beta chain was retrieved from a study of T-cell memory formation after mild COVID-19. General study results and limits: Certain responding clones were present in pre-infection memory, suggesting participation of cross-reactive memory. CD4+ contracting clones were found mainly in CM and EM, and CD8+ ones in EMRA. The SARS-CoV-2 specificity of second-wave clones reaching peak at day 37 remained unverified.

Comment on this clonotype: Its target is unknown.

One entry per CDR3 protein results from TCRdb running MiXCR on the 5' RACE reads. The sample consists of hundreds of thousands of distinct CDR3 sequences, approximately 15% of them appearing once. Trimming pared 6 bases from V and 7 bases from J, leaving 22 bases between. The CDR3 is 16 amino acids. CDR1 and CDR2 (germline): MNHEY, SMNVEV (reference sequence). This clonotype was obtained from an adult woman who had mild COVID-19 (a few samples of this study predate the infection). Cell type and time point are not known. The J gene is TRBJ2-1, the V gene TRBV27; the D gene is possibly TRBD1 (5 bases). Sequenced sample: PBMCs or a T cell subset sorted from them (not recorded which). The CDR3 reads CASSISSGQGRNEQFF. The DNA for the CDR3 is TGTGCCAGCAGCATCTCTTCCGGGCAGGGAAGGAATGAGCAGTTCTTC.